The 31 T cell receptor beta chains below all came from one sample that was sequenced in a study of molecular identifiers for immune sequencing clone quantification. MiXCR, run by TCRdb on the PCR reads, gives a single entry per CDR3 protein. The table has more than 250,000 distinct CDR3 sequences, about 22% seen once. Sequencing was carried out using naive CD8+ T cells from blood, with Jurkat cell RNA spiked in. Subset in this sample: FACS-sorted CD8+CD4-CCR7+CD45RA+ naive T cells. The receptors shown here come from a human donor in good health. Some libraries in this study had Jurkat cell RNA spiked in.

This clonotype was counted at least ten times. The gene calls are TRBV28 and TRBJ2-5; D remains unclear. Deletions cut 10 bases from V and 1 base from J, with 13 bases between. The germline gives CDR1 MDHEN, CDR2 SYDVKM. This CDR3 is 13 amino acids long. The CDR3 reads CATNQTPQETQYF. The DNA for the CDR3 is TGTGCCACCAATCAGACCCCCCAAGAGACCCAGTACTTC.

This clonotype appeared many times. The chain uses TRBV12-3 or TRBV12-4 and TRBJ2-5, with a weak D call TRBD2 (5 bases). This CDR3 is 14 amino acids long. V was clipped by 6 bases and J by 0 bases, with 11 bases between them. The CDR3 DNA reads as TGTGCCAGCAGCCCCGGGGTGTACCAAGAGACCCAGTACTTC. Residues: CASSPGVYQETQYF.

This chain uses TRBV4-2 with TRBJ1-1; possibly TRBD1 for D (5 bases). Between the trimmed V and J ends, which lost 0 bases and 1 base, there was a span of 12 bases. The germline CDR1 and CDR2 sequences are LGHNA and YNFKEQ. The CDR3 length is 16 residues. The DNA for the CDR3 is TGTGCCAGCAGCCAAGAAGCCGGGACGGAGAACACTGAAGCTTTCTTT. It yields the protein CASSQEAGTENTEAFF.

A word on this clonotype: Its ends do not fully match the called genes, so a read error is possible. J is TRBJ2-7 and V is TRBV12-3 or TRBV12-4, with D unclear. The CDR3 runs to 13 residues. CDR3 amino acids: CASSLDWSYVQYF. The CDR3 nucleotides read TGTGCCAGCAGCCTTGACTGGTCCTACGTGCAGTACTTC.

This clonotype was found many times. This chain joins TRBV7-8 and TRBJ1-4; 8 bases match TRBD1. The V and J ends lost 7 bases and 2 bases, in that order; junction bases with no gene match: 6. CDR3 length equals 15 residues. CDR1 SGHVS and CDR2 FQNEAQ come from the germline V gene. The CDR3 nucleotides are TGTGCCAGCAAGGACAGGGCATGGACTAATGAAAAACTGTTTTTT. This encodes CASKDRAWTNEKLFF.

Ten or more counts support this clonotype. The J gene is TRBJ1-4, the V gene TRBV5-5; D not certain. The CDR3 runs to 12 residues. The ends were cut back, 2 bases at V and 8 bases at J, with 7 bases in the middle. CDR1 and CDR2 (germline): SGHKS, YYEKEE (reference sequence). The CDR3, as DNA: TGTGCCAGCAGCTTATTTAACGAAAAACTGTTTTTT. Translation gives CASSLFNEKLFF.

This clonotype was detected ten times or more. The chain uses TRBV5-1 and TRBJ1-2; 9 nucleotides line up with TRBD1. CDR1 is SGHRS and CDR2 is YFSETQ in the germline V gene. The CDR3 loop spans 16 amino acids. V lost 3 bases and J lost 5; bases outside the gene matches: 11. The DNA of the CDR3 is TGCGCCAGCAGCTCCGGGACAGGGCACAATTCTTATGGCTACACCTTC. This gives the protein CASSSGTGHNSYGYTF.

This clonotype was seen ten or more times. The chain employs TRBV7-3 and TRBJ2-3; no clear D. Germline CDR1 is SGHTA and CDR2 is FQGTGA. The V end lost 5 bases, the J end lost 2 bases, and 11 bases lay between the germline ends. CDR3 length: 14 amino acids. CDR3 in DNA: TGTGCCAGCAGCACCATTCAAGACACAGATACGCAGTATTTT. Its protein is CASSTIQDTDTQYF.

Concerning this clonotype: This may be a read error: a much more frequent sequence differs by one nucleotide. In nucleotides, the CDR3 is TGCAGTGCTAGAGTTCCCTCGTTAGTCCACAGCTACGAGCAGTACTTC. The encoded protein is CSARVPSLVHSYEQYF. The chain joins TRBV20-1 to TRBJ2-7, with no clear D. The CDR3 is 16 residues long. Germline CDR1 DFQATT, CDR2 SNEGSKA (reference sequence). V was cut by 1 base and J by 3 bases, with 19 bases left in between.

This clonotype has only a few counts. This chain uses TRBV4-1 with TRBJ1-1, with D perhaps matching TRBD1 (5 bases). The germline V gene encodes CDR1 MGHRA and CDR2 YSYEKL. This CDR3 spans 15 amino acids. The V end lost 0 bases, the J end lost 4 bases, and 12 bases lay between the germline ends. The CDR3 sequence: CASSQDVRGGTEAFF. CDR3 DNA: TGCGCCAGCAGCCAAGACGTTAGGGGAGGCACTGAAGCTTTCTTT.

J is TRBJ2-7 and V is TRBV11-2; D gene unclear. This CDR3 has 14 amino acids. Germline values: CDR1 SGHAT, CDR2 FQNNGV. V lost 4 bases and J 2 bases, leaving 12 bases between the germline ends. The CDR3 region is CASSSTLATYEQYF. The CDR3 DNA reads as TGTGCCAGCAGCTCGACCTTAGCCACCTACGAGCAGTACTTC.

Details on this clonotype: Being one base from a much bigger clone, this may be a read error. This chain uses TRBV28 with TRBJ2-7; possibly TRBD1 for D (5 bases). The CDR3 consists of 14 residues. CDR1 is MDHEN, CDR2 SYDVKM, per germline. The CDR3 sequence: CACSLSRGAYEQYF. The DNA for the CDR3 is TGTGCCTGCAGTTTAAGTCGTGGGGCGTACGAGCAGTACTTC.

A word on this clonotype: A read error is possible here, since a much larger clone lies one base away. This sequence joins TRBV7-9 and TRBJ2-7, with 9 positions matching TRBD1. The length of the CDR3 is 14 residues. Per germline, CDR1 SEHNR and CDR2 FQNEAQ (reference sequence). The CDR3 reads CVSSPGTGRHEQYF. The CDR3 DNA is TGTGTCAGCAGCCCGGGGACAGGGCGGCACGAGCAGTACTTC.

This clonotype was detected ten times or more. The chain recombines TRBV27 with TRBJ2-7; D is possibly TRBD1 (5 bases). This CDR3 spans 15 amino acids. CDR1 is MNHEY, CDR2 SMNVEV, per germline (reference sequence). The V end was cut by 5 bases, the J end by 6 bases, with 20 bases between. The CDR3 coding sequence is TGTGCCAGCAGTATTTCACCAATTCAGGGATCCGAGCAGTACTTC. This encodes CASSISPIQGSEQYF.

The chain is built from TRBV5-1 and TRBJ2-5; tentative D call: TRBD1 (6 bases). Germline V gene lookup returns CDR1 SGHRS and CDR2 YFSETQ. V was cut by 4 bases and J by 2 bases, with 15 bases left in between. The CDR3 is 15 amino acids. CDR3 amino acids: CASSGLQGWQETQYF. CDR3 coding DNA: TGCGCCAGCAGCGGATTACAGGGCTGGCAAGAGACCCAGTACTTC. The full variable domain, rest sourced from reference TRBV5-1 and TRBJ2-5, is KAGVTQTPRYLIKTRGQQVTLSCSPISGHRSVSWYQQTPGQGLQFLFEYFSETQRNKGNFPGRFSGRQFSNSRSEMNVSTLELGDSALYLCASSGLQGWQETQYFGPGTRLLVL.

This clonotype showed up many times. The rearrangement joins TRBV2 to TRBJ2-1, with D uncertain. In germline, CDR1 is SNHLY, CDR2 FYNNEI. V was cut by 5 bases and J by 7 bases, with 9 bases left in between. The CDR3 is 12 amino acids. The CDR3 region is CASSPSLNEQFF. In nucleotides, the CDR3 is TGTGCCAGCAGTCCCAGCCTGAATGAGCAGTTCTTC.

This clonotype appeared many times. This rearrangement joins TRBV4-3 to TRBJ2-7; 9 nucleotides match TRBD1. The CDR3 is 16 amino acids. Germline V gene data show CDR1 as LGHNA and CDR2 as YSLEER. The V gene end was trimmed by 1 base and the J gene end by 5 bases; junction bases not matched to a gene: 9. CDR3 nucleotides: TGCGCCAGCAGCCAAGCCTACCGGGACAGGGTCCACGAGCAGTACTTC. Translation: CASSQAYRDRVHEQYF.

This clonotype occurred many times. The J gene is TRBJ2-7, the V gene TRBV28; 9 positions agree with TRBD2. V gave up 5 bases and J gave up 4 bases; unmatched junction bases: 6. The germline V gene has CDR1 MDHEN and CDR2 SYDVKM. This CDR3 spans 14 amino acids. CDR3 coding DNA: TGTGCCAGCAGTCCCCTTAGCGGGAGTTACGAGCAGTACTTC. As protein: CASSPLSGSYEQYF. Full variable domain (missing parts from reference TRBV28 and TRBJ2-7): DVKVTQSSRYLVKRTGEKVFLECVQDMDHENMFWYRQDPGLGLRLIYFSYDVKMKEKGDIPEGYSVSREKKERFSLILESASTNQTSMYLCASSPLSGSYEQYFGPGTRLTVT.

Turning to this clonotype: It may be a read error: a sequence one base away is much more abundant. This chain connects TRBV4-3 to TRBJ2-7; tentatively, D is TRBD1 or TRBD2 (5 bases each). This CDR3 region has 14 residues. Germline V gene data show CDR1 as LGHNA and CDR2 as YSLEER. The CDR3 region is CTSSHGTASYEQYF. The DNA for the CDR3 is TGCACCAGCAGCCATGGGACCGCTAGTTACGAGCAGTACTTC.

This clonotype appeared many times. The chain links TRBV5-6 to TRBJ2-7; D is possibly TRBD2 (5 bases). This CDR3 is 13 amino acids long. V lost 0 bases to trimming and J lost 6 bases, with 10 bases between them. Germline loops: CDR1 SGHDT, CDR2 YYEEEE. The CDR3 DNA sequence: TGTGCCAGCAGCTTGGGGACTGTCCCCGAGCAGTACTTC. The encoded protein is CASSLGTVPEQYF.

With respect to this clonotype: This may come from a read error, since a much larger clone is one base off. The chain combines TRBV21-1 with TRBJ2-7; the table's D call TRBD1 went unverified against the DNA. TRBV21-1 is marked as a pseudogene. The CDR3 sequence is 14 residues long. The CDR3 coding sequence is TGTGCCAGCAGCACGGGGACAGGGTGGGGAAAGCAGTACTTC. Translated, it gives CASSTGTGWGKQYF.

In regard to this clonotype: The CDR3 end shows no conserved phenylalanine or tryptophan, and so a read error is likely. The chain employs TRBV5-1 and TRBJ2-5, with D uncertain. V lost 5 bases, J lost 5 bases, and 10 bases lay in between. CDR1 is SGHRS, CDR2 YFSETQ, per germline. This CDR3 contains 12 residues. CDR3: CASRLGSETQYL. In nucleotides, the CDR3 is TGCGCCAGCAGACTCGGAAGTGAGACCCAGTACCTC.

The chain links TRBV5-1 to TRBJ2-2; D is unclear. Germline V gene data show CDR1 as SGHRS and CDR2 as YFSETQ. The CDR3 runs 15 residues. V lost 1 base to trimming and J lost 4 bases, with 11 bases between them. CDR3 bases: TGCGCCAGCAGCTTGTATCCAGCCTTCACCGGGGAGCTGTTTTTT. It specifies CASSLYPAFTGELFF.

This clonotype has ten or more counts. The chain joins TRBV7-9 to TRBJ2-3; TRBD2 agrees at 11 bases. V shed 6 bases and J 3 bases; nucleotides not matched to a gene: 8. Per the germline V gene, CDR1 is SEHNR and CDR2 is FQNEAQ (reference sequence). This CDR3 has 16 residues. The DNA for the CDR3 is TGTGCCAGCAGTCCACAGACTAGCGGGACGACAGATACGCAGTATTTT. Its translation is CASSPQTSGTTDTQYF.

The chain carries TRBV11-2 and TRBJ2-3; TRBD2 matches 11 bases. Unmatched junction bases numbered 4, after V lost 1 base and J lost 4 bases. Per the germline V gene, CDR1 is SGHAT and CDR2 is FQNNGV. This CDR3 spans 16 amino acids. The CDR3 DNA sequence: TGTGCCAGCAGCTTAGGACTAGCGGGGAGCGCAGATACGCAGTATTTT. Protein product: CASSLGLAGSADTQYF.

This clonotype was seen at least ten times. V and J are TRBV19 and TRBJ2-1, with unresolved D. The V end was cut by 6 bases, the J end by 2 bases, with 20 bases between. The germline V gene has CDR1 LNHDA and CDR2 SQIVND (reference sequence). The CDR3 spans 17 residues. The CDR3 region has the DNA TGTGCCAGTAGGCCCGCCGCACCGTCAGGCCCCTACAATGAGCAGTTCTTC. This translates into CASRPAAPSGPYNEQFF.

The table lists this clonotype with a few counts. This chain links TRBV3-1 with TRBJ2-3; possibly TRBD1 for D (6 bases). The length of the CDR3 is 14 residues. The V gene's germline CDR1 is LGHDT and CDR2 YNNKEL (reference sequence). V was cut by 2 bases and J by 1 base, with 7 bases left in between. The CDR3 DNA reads TGTGCCAGCAGCCAAAACAGGGGCACAGATACGCAGTATTTT. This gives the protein CASSQNRGTDTQYF.

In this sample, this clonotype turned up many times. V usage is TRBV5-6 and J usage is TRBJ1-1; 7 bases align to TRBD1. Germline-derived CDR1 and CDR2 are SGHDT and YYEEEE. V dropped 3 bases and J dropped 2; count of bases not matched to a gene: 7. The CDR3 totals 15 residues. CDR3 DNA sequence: TGTGCCAGCAGCTCAGAAGGGACAGCTAACACTGAAGCTTTCTTT. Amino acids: CASSSEGTANTEAFF.

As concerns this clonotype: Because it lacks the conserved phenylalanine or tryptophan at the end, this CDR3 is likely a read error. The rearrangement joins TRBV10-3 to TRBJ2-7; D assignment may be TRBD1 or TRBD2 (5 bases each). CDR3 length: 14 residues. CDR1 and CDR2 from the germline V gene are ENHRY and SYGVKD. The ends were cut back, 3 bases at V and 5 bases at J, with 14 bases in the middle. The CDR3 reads CAISDPGQGNEQYL. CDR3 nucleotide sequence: TGTGCCATCAGTGATCCGGGGCAAGGGAACGAGCAGTACCTC.

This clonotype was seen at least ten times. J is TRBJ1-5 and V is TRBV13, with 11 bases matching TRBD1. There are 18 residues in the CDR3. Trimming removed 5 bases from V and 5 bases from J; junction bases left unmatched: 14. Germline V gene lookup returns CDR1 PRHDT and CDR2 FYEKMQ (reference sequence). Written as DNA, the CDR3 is TGTGCCAGCAGCCTAAATGCTTCGGGACAGGGGGTTGATCAGCCCCAGCATTTT. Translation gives CASSLNASGQGVDQPQHF.

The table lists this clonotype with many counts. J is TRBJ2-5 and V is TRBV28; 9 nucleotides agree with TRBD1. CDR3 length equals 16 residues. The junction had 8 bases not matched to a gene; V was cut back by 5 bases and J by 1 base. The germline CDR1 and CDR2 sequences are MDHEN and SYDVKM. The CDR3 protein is CASSLPWTGAQETQYF. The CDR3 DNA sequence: TGTGCCAGCAGTCTCCCGTGGACAGGGGCCCAAGAGACCCAGTACTTC.